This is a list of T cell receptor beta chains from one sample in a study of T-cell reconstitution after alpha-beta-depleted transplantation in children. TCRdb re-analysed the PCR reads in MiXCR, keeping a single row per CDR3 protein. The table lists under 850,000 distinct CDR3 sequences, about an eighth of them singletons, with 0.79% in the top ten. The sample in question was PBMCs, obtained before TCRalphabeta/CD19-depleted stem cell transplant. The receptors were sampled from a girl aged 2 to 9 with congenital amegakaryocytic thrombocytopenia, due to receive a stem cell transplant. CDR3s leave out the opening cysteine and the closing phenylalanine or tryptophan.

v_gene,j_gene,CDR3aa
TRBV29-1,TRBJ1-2,SVEVGPGGGYT
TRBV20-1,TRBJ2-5,SAYRLAGGTQETQY
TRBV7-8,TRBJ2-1,ASSLPGGPSYNEQF
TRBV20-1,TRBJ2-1,SATRLAGYAGRYSSYNEQF
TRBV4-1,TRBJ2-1,ASSQAILADYNEQF
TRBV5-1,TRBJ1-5,ASSPTGQHQPQH
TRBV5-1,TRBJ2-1,ASSFAASAYNEQF
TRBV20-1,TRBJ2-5,SASPGIRETQY
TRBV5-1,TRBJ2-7,ASSPKTSGYEQY
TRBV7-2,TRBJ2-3,ASSTSFGLAGCR